This T cell receptor (beta chain) was recorded in a study of T cell responses to AZD1222 COVID-19 vaccine. Profiled with immunoSEQ multiplex PCR; TCRdb holds only in-frame clones, not every one. The sample shows 150,000 to 200,000 clones, 85% to 90% of them seen only once. This CDR3 has 15 residues. Trimming stripped 0 bases from V and 6 bases from J, with 12 bases between. In germline, CDR1 is SGHTA, CDR2 FQGNSA. The sample holds one count of this clone. The sample in question was peripheral blood, obtained on day 0 of AZD1222 vaccination. This chain links TRBV7-2 with TRBJ1-5, with D possibly TRBD1 on 6 matching bases. The receptor was derived from an adult in good health. The CDR3 nucleotides are TGTGCCAGCAGCTTAGCGGGAGGGGGGTCTCAGCCCCAGCATTTT. It codes for CASSLAGGGSQPQHF.